This entry features one T cell receptor beta chain sequence. This clone was seen a single time. Its antigen is still unknown. No much larger clone is present one base from it, and per-base qualities are unavailable. These data come from a study of OX40 agonist ivuxolimab in advanced cancers. At the level of the whole study: Ivuxolimab was an agonistic, fully human IgG2 monoclonal antibody directed against OX40 (CD134), a costimulatory receptor. Intravenous ivuxolimab was administered to patients every 2 weeks at six dose levels: 0.01, 0.1, 0.3, 1.5, 3 and 10 mg/kg. Of the 52 patients in dose escalation, some 20 had hepatocellular carcinoma, around 15 had melanoma, 9 had renal cell carcinoma and 9 had head and neck cancer. In the dose-escalation cohort, 75% to 85% of patients were male, and the mean age was approximately 60 years with a range of 23 to 79. Patients were allowed to have had prior anti-PD-1, anti-PD-L1 or anti-CTLA-4 therapy, and 30% to 40% of the dose-escalation patients had previously received checkpoint inhibitors. Partial responses were achieved by three dose-escalation patients, of whom one had hepatocellular carcinoma and two had cutaneous melanoma. The point of sequencing TCRbeta in the periphery was to test whether ivuxolimab changed TCR sequence diversity and drove clonal T-cell expansion. The monotherapy dose-escalation portion (N of about 47 patients) of the phase I ivuxolimab trial is reported in the paper.

General findings and caveats noted by the study authors: In the 0.1-3.0 mg/kg groups, partial responders had among the lowest normalized peripheral clonal expansion, particularly in CD8+ T cells. Low levels of normalized T-cell clonal expansion were also shown by some nonresponding patients. Antigen specificity was not determined for the clonally expanded peripheral T cells. After ivuxolimab, expanded clones were on average more numerous among CD8+ T cells than among CD4+ T cells. At doses of 0.1 to 3.0 mg/kg, clonal expansion of both CD4+ and CD8+ T cells in blood was seen between baseline and week 6.

Based on the germline V gene, the CDR1 and CDR2 sequences are MDHEN and SYDVKM. Germline trimming: 6 bases from V, 3 bases from J; junction bases outside gene matches: 11. From the cysteine through the phenylalanine, the CDR3 covers 15 amino acids. Of all the DNA, just the CDR3 is kept, 45 bases in frame from base 1. Patients with a history of autoimmune disease or receiving systemic immunosuppression were excluded from the trial. Peripheral blood for TCR sequencing was collected from all dose cohorts at baseline, on cycle 4 day 1, and on cycle 7 day 1. Samples came from an open-label, multicenter, first-in-human phase I dose-escalation trial of ivuxolimab. Adults with locally advanced or metastatic melanoma, renal cell carcinoma, hepatocellular carcinoma or head and neck squamous cell carcinoma were enrolled in the trial. Before TCR sequencing, CD4+ T cells and CD8+ T cells from peripheral blood were sorted into separate populations.

Genomic DNA was isolated from the sorted cells so that the TCRbeta CDR3 region could be sequenced. The immunoSEQ Assay was used for sequencing of TCRbeta CDR3 regions. TCRdb took this table from immuneACCESS and kept in-frame rearrangements with V and J called. Such tables lack part of the clones; where checked against another copy, unresolved V genes explain under half of the gap, and the rest is unexplained. The table for this sample lists about 80,000 clones; less than 95% of them were counted only once. In total, the top ten clones hold around 1.9% of the sample. The chain uses TRBV28 and TRBJ2-7, with TRBD1 identical over 7 junction bases. Source: CD4+ or CD8+ T cells sorted from blood, taken in a trial of the OX40 agonist ivuxolimab. The source of this sequence is an adult with an advanced solid tumor such as melanoma, head and neck, liver or kidney cancer. The CDR3 protein sequence reads: CASSPPGTVFYEQYF. The nucleotide sequence reads TGTGCCAGCAGCCCACCCGGGACAGTTTTCTACGAGCAGTACTTC.